Given below is one T cell receptor beta chain in context. The data were taken from a study of blood T cells in healthy people across ages. Total RNA extracted from each sample amounted to at least 6 micrograms. Primers used in a second PCR of about 7 to 12 cycles were a sample-barcoded 5' primer and a J-beta primer mix. MiXCR, run by TCRdb on the 5' RACE reads, gives a single entry per CDR3 protein. The sample yields more than 700,000 distinct CDR3 sequences, 40% to 65% seen once. Sequences were obtained from blood. The source is a man at least 80 years old in good health.

This chain's CDR3 is CATSRDVLRGQSYNEQFF. CDR3 in DNA: TGTGCCACCAGCAGAGACGTCCTCAGGGGGCAATCCTACAATGAGCAGTTCTTC. V and J are TRBV15 and TRBJ2-1; TRBD1 agrees at 8 bases. Germline CDR1 LNHNV, CDR2 YYDKDF (reference sequence). The CDR3 is 18 residues long. The ends lost 0 bases at V and 1 base at J; junction bases unmatched: 8.